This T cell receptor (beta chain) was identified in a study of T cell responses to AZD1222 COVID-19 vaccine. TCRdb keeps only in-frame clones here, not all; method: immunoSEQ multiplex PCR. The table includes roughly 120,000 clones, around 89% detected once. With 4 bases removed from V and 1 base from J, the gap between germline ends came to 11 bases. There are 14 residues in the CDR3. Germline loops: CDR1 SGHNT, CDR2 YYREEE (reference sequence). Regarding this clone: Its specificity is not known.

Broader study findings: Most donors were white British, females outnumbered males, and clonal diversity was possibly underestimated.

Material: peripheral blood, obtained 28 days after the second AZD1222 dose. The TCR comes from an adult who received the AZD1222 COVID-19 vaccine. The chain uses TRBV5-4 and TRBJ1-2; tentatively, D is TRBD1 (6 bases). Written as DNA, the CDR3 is TGTGCCAGCAGCGACAAGGACAGTAACTATGGCTACACCTTC. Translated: CASSDKDSNYGYTF. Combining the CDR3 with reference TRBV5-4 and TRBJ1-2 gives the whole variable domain ETGVTQSPTHLIKTRGQQVTLRCSSQSGHNTVSWYQQALGQGPQFIFQYYREEENGRGNFPPRFSGLQFPNYSSELNVNALELDDSALYLCASSDKDSNYGYTFGSGTRLTVV.